This TCR beta chain is from a study of blood T cell repertoires in COVID-19. Study summary: The origin of the acute and convalescent COVID-19 samples was the United States, Italy and Spain.

TCRdb's table, derived via immunoSEQ multiplex PCR, lists solely in-frame clones and lacks some. Among roughly 180,000 clones listed, 85% to 90% were seen once. Germline lookup yields CDR1 SNHLY and CDR2 FYNNEI. Trimming took 7 bases from V and 3 from J; bases not matched to a gene: 15. This CDR3 has 17 amino acids. V usage is TRBV2 and J usage is TRBJ2-1; 7 bases agree with TRBD1. Sequenced sample: peripheral blood. This clonotype was obtained from a woman in her sixties or seventies with acute or convalescent COVID-19. DNA of the CDR3: TGTGCCAGCACCACTCTTCATTTGGGACAGATCTACAATGAGCAGTTCTTC. Residues: CASTTLHLGQIYNEQFF. The full variable domain, its missing parts supplied by reference TRBV2 and TRBJ2-1, is EPEVTQTPSHQVTQMGQEVILRCVPISNHLYFYWYRQILGQKVEFLVSFYNNEISEKSEIFDDQFSVERPDGSNFTLKIRSTKLEDSAMYFCASTTLHLGQIYNEQFFGPGTRLTVL.